The sequence of this TCR beta chain was determined in a study of control samples from healthy donors and cancer patients. This CDR3 contains 13 residues. Trimming removed 3 bases from V and 15 bases from J, with 19 bases in between. Germline V gives CDR1 SGHRS, CDR2 YFSETQ. Using immunoSEQ multiplex PCR, the repertoire was profiled, and TCRdb retains in-frame clones only, with some absent. Counted here are approximately 37,000 clones, around 83% occurring once; the ten biggest clones make up about 22%. V and J are TRBV5-1 and TRBJ2-1; D is uncertain. Sequencing was carried out using PBMCs. This sequence was found in a woman aged 60-75 years with lung cancer. Written as DNA, the CDR3 is TGCGCCAGCAGCTCCGACCCAACCTGGGCGCGGTTCTTC. Its protein product is CASSSDPTWARFF.